This entry lists 19 T cell receptor beta chains sequenced from one sample in a study of blood T cell repertoires in COVID-19. The data were produced by immunoSEQ multiplex PCR, yet TCRdb's version contains in-frame clones alone and is incomplete. The table shows about 190,000 clones, with nearly 85% occurring only once. The specimen was peripheral blood. Receptor source: a woman aged 30 to 39 with acute or convalescent COVID-19.

This clone was recorded once. V gene TRBV9 combines with J gene TRBJ2-1; D unresolved. There are 13 residues in the CDR3. Trimming left V 0 bases short and J 10 bases short, with 11 bases between. The V gene's germline CDR1 is SGDLS and CDR2 YYNGEE. As DNA, the CDR3 is TGTGCCAGCAGCGTAGATGGTTTCAGGGAGCAGTTCTTC. Translated, it gives CASSVDGFREQFF. Together with reference TRBV9 and TRBJ2-1, the CDR3 gives the full variable domain: DSGVTQTPKHLITATGQRVTLRCSPRSGDLSVYWYQQSLDQGLQFLIQYYNGEERAKGNILERFSAQQFPDLHSELNLSSLELGDSALYFCASSVDGFREQFFGPGTRLTVL.

The CDR3 protein is CASSRRIGVTEAFF. CDR3 sequence (DNA): TGTGCCAGCAGCCGTAGAATAGGGGTAACTGAAGCTTTCTTT. This chain joins TRBV27 and TRBJ1-1; D is possibly TRBD1 (5 bases). This CDR3 is 14 amino acids long. From germline, CDR1 is MNHEY and CDR2 SMNVEV (reference sequence). Trimming stripped 6 bases from V and 5 bases from J, with 16 bases between.

About this clone itself: Because the CDR3 is missing its conserved closing phenylalanine or tryptophan, this is likely a read error. No DNA is shown, since the ends of the CDR3 on it are uncertain; the CDR3 is the one TCRdb lists. This sequence joins TRBV30 and TRBJ1-2; the D segment call TRBD1 is taken from the table without a DNA check. CDR1 and CDR2 (germline): GTSNPN, SVGIG (reference sequence). From its first to its last residue, the CDR3 has 11 amino acids. Here the CDR3 reads CAWSVYKEYCL.

The chain recombines TRBV30 with TRBJ1-2; no firm D call. The CDR3 extends over 16 amino acids. Germline values: CDR1 GTSNPN, CDR2 SVGIG (reference sequence). V was trimmed by 4 bases and J by 8 bases, leaving 26 bases between them. CDR3 sequence (DNA): TGTGCCTGGAAGAAGTCTAGCGGGAACCAGCTCAACGGCTACACCTTC. It is translated as CAWKKSSGNQLNGYTF.

The J gene is TRBJ2-7, the V gene TRBV27; TRBD2 agrees at 7 bases. This CDR3 comprises 13 residues. From germline, CDR1 is MNHEY and CDR2 SMNVEV (reference sequence). Unmatched junction bases numbered 6, after V lost 5 bases and J lost 5 bases. The CDR3 nucleotides read TGTGCCAGCAGTCAGTCCGGGACTAACGAGCAGTACTTC. Translating it yields CASSQSGTNEQYF.

This sequence joins TRBV28 and TRBJ1-4; 7 bases align to TRBD1. V shed 5 bases, J shed 3 bases, and the junction held 9 bases outside the gene matches. This CDR3 comprises 16 residues. CDR1 is MDHEN and CDR2 is SYDVKM in the germline V gene. CDR3 amino acids: CASSTPGQVPNEKLFF. The CDR3 nucleotides read TGTGCCAGCAGTACCCCAGGACAGGTGCCTAATGAAAAACTGTTTTTT.

The V call is TRBV27, the J call TRBJ2-1; the D gene is possibly TRBD1 (5 bases). V lost 10 bases and J lost 9, with 13 bases in between. Germline CDR1 is MNHEY and CDR2 is SMNVEV (reference sequence). The CDR3 has 11 residues. CDR3 in amino acids: CAISGPPEQFF. In DNA, the CDR3 is TGTGCCATCTCAGGGCCTCCTGAGCAGTTCTTC.

The sample holds a few counts of this clone. V is TRBV19 and J is TRBJ1-1; 9 bases are shared with TRBD1. Losses at the gene ends were 4 bases for V and 3 bases for J; bases not matched to a gene: 6. CDR1 is LNHDA and CDR2 is SQIVND in the germline V gene (reference sequence). This CDR3 is 15 amino acids long. This CDR3 reads CASSTQTGGYTEAFF. For the CDR3, the DNA is TGTGCCAGTAGTACCCAAACAGGGGGCTACACTGAAGCTTTCTTT.

The chain has TRBV6-5 and TRBJ2-7; the match to TRBD1 covers 9 bases. V was pared by 7 bases and J by 3 bases, with 7 bases of the junction left unmatched. CDR1 MNHEY and CDR2 SVGAGI come from the germline V gene. The CDR3 is 14 residues long. The CDR3 spells CASNPDRGVYEQYF. CDR3 DNA: TGTGCCAGCAATCCCGACAGGGGGGTCTACGAGCAGTACTTC.

This rearrangement joins TRBV7-9 to TRBJ2-7; D is perhaps TRBD1 (6 bases). This CDR3 region has 13 residues. Trimming cost V 4 bases and J 3 bases, with 10 bases left between them. Germline V lookup: CDR1 SEHNR, CDR2 FQNEAQ (reference sequence). The CDR3 loop is CASSSGQYYEQYF. CDR3 sequence (DNA): TGTGCCAGCAGCTCGGGACAATACTACGAGCAGTACTTC.

This sequence joins TRBV27 and TRBJ2-5; TRBD2 agrees at 11 bases. Germline assignment: CDR1 MNHEY and CDR2 SMNVEV (reference sequence). This CDR3 is built from 15 residues. The V and J ends lost 6 bases and 2 bases, in that order; junction bases with no gene match: 5. This CDR3 is CASSKRTSGQETQYF. In nucleotides, the CDR3 is TGTGCCAGCAGCAAAAGGACTAGCGGGCAAGAGACCCAGTACTTC.

The chain uses TRBV9 and TRBJ1-2, with D possibly matching TRBD1 (5 bases). With 7 bases removed from V and 0 bases from J, the gap between germline ends came to 19 bases. Germline V gene lookup returns CDR1 SGDLS and CDR2 YYNGEE. This CDR3 region has 16 residues. The CDR3: CASSRGTTLSNYGYTF. The CDR3 DNA is TGTGCCAGCTCCCGGGGGACCACCCTTTCTAACTATGGCTACACCTTC.

The rearrangement uses TRBV3-1 (or the pseudogene TRBV3-2) and TRBJ2-7; possibly TRBD1 for D (5 bases). The CDR3 is 15 residues long. V was trimmed by 0 bases and J by 2 bases, leaving 11 bases between them. CDR1 is LGHDT, CDR2 YNNKEL, per germline (reference sequence). The CDR3 sequence is CASSQEFQGTYEQYF. In DNA form, the CDR3 reads TGTGCCAGCAGCCAAGAATTCCAGGGAACCTACGAGCAGTACTTC.

This clone has only one observation. The J gene is TRBJ1-2, the V gene TRBV24-1; D perhaps matches TRBD1 (5 bases). The CDR3 loop spans 12 amino acids. Deletions cut 5 bases from V and 7 bases from J, with 10 bases between. Per the germline V gene, CDR1 is KGHDR and CDR2 is SFDVKD. The CDR3 sequence: CATSVSTGGYTF. The DNA for the CDR3 is TGTGCCACCAGTGTGAGTACAGGTGGCTACACCTTC.

Only one count was recorded for this clone. This chain uses TRBV27 with TRBJ1-2; 11 nucleotides agree with TRBD1. CDR3 length: 14 residues. CDR1 is MNHEY and CDR2 is SMNVEV in the germline V gene (reference sequence). After removal of 8 bases from V and 5 bases from J, the junction contained 7 bases not matched to a gene. The CDR3 DNA reads as TGTGCCAGCTGGACAGGGGGCTCTAGGTATGGCTACACCTTC. Amino acids: CASWTGGSRYGYTF.

This clone has just a few counts. V gene TRBV12-5 combines with J gene TRBJ2-1, with 7 bases identical to TRBD1. Germline-derived CDR1 and CDR2 are LGHNT and FRNRAP. J gave up 0 bases and V 7 bases, and 9 bases lay outside the gene matches. This CDR3 spans 16 amino acids. CDR3: CASAGDRASSYNEQFF. CDR3 DNA: TGTGCTAGTGCAGGTGACAGGGCGAGCTCCTACAATGAGCAGTTCTTC.

This chain links TRBV6-2 or TRBV6-3 with TRBJ2-7, with a possible D match to TRBD1 (6 bases). The CDR3 has 12 residues. V shed 5 bases and J shed 5 bases, with 10 bases lying between them. The germline V gene encodes CDR1 MNHEY and CDR2 SVGEGT. The CDR3, as DNA: TGTGCCAGCAGTAACAGGGAGCACGAGCAGTACTTC. Amino acids: CASSNREHEQYF.

The CDR3 DNA sequence: TGTGCCAGCAGCCTAAGCGGGGGTTTGGGAACCGGGGAGCTGTTTTTT. Its protein product is CASSLSGGLGTGELFF. The chain links TRBV14 to TRBJ2-2; TRBD2 agrees at 8 bases. Germline V lookup: CDR1 SGHDN, CDR2 FVKESK. V lost 4 bases and J lost 5; bases outside the gene matches: 9. The CDR3 spans 16 residues.

The chain links TRBV7-2 to TRBJ2-4, with a tentative D call TRBD1 (5 bases). Between the trimmed V and J ends, which lost 5 bases and 7 bases, there was a span of 15 bases. In germline, CDR1 is SGHTA, CDR2 FQGNSA. The CDR3 sequence is 14 residues long. Here the CDR3 reads CASSRIRGSNIQYF. The CDR3 nucleotides read TGTGCCAGCAGCCGTATAAGGGGCTCGAACATTCAGTACTTC.